The TCR beta chain under discussion was sequenced for a study of cytomegalovirus exposure and HLA in healthy donors (dated by TCRdb to the late 2010s). About the investigation overall: According to an earlier analysis of a few hundred of the donors, 200 million or so T cells yielded some 120 million unique TCR beta sequences and 250 to 350 Gb of sequence data. Approximately 310 gigabases of sequencing data and some 85 million unique TCR sequences were included in an early release covering roughly 600 HLA-typed donors. To predict cytomegalovirus infection status, the study combined high-throughput TCR immunosequencing, statistical association of individual TCRs with disease status, and machine learning. On average, around 200,000 unique TCR beta nucleotide sequences were sequenced per donor among more than 350 genotyped donors of the cohort, with roughly 18% of those sequences being non-productive. All discovery cohort repertoires had been generated on a single sequencing platform. Donor age, sex, ethnicity and CMV serostatus were collected together with the repertoire data. The study aimed to test whether signatures of past pathogen exposure could be identified by cataloging public T cell receptors. To decide whether each TCR beta V gene segment behaved as functional or pseudogenic, an earlier analysis of fewer than 750 of the donors relied on high-throughput TCR beta sequencing. A separate validation cohort of about 110 different subjects was used in addition to the 666-subject first cohort. HLA typing covered class I and class II loci at four-digit resolution. Rather than using new phenotypic data, the later analysis identified candidate immune exposures from TCR beta sequences and from how often those sequences occurred across donors. In a later analysis, previously published TCR beta repertoires from 600 to 850 donors were re-analyzed and high-resolution HLA genotyping was added so that TCR occurrence patterns could be studied. In a later genetic analysis, genome-wide SNP genotypes for about 65% of the roughly 670 donors were used, and that subset was treated as a discovery cohort. The study profiled the T cell repertoires of around 700 subjects by immunosequencing and related them to cytomegalovirus serostatus. Roughly 5 DR-DQ haplotypes were handled as single units for association and clustering because linkage in the cohort was strong. The number of donors typed differed by locus, with 629-630 for A, B, C, DRB1 and DQB1, around 560 for DQA1, about 610 for DPA1, and 400 to 490 for DPB1. Among the approximately 430 genotyped donors, approximately 82% belonged to the genetic ancestry cluster associated with self-reported Caucasian donors. What the authors observed across the whole study: The classifier was reported to diagnose cytomegalovirus status with high specificity and sensitivity in both the original cohort and the validation cohort. Most CMV-associated TCR beta chains appeared to be HLA-restricted in a later analysis, and the HLA associations seemed to be driven largely by CMV exposure. Immune exposure information for the cohort was limited to CMV serostatus. The 87-base-pair reads could not distinguish some IMGT-functional V segments, including TRBV6-2 and TRBV6-3, so those segments were excluded. At a false discovery rate of 0.05, a later analysis linked 15,000 to 20,000 TCR beta sequences to specific HLA alleles. A total of fewer than 200 TCR beta chains were listed by the study as associated with cytomegalovirus. It was suggested by the authors that the approach could potentially be generalized to other disease states and immunological phenotypes. A later genetic analysis associated a missense DCLRE1C variant with V-gene and J-gene trimming of TCR beta chains, and an independent cohort replicated the association. Most TCR sequences were observed very rarely across donors, whereas some public TCRs were present in many individuals. Because HLA typing was missing for some donors at each locus, association tests included only the typed subset. Several of the top co-occurrence clusters appeared to be linked to parvovirus B19, influenza, CMV and Epstein-Barr virus, according to a later analysis. When HLA alleles, especially DR and DQ, strongly co-occurred, attributing TCR associations to individual alleles was difficult. In a later analysis, HLA-associated TCR beta chains were found to be more clonally expanded and to have lower generation probabilities than equally common non-associated chains. In a later genetic analysis, fewer N-insertions in productive TCRs were reported among donors in an Asian-associated ancestry cluster than the roughly 640-donor mean. According to a later analysis, TCR association rates differed among HLA loci, with DRB1 alleles showing the most associated TCRs and HLA-C alleles showing the fewest. A cluster of highly shared sequence variants was judged likely to represent a technical artifact of the sequencing pipeline. A further reported finding was that TCR beta sequences accurately predicted the HLA-A and HLA-B alleles for most subjects in the first cohort. The earlier analysis of 450 to 700 of the donors excluded some 15 rarely observed V segments, including chromosome 9 orphons, because counts were too low. Linkage disequilibrium might explain the correlated functional status among segregating V segments, but an unknown experimental factor could not be ruled out. Sequencing depth was assumed to be roughly uniform across donors in the presence/absence analyses, though that assumption may not hold. In an earlier analysis of 450 to 750 of the donors, most TCR beta V segments appeared in productive rearrangements about 87% or about 30% of the time, broadly matching IMGT annotations. The cohort was sequenced for TCR beta chains only, and without alpha or paired-chain data the features that could be detected were limited. Three of the identified cytomegalovirus-associated TCR beta chains were confirmed in vitro to be specific for cytomegalovirus antigens.

The cohort consisted of 600 or so healthy bone marrow donors. At the time of sampling, all cohort members were nominally healthy, though unrecorded immune exposures were likely present. The donor tested CMV seronegative, placing the donor among the roughly 350 seronegative members of the cohort. A peripheral blood sample was collected from each donor, and TCR beta sequencing was performed on peripheral blood mononuclear cells. The Qiagen DNeasy Blood Extraction Kit was used to extract genomic DNA from the blood cell samples. Library prep was done by the immunoSEQ multiplex PCR assay. The multiplex PCR relied on a mix of 60 forward primers for TCR Vbeta segments and 13 reverse primers for TCR Jbeta segments. The CDR3 region of rearranged TCR beta genes was amplified from genomic DNA with a multiplex PCR assay. On the Illumina HiSeq System, the amplified TCR beta libraries were sequenced as 87-base-pair reads. From the authors' description of their analysis: A later analysis counted some 80 million unique TCR beta chains across the 500 to 850 repertoires, and roughly 9.9 million of these chains were shared by at least two donors. To remove PCR and sequencing errors, raw reads were error-corrected and collapsed into unique sequences using a nearest-neighbor algorithm that merged closely related sequences. To assign V, D and J gene segments, CDR3 sequences were aligned to IMGT reference sequences. For a sequence to be retained, a match of at least six nucleotides to both a V gene segment and a J gene segment was required. Rearrangements were classified as productive when the CDR3 lacked stop codons and remained in frame with V and J, and all other rearrangements were classified as non-productive. Following IMGT convention, CDR3 was defined as the stretch from the second conserved V-encoded cysteine to the conserved J-encoded phenylalanine. In an earlier analysis of some 550 of the donors, sequences lacking an unambiguous match to a single V gene segment were excluded. An earlier analysis of roughly 590 of the donors called V segments functional above 56.7% productive rearrangements and segregating when the between-donor standard deviation exceeded 5%. A statistical classification framework was developed to diagnose cytomegalovirus status using the catalog of TCR beta chain sequences. In a later analysis, TCR nucleotide sequences were compared against IMGT/GENE-DB human TR gene sequences so that V and J genes could be assigned. In a later analysis, CDR3 sequences and most-parsimonious VDJ recombination scenarios were assigned using the TCRdist pipeline. In a later analysis, every TCR beta chain was defined by the combination of its CDR3 amino acid sequence and its V-gene family, and reads without a unique V-gene family were dropped. To address suspected cross-contamination and a sequencing artifact, a later analysis removed 450 to 700 highly shared, low-generation-probability nucleotide sequences. In a later analysis, a clonal expansion index was calculated for each public chain from normalized within-repertoire ranks of inferred template counts. In a later analysis, generation probabilities were computed with a VDJ recombination model fitted to out-of-frame rearrangements, and the resulting probabilities were checked against IGoR. Hypergeometric tests were used in a later analysis to score TCR-TCR, TCR-HLA and TCR-CMV co-occurrence, with a repertoire-size bias correction applied to the TCR pairs. False discovery rates were estimated in a later analysis by permuting HLA or CMV assignments 20 times. In a later analysis, co-occurring TCRs were grouped using DBSCAN, and TCRdist sequence similarity was added for clustering within HLA-allele-positive subsets. Repertoires with fewer than 30,000 or more than 120,000 public chains were left out of co-occurrence clustering, as were four to six repertoires with anomalous nucleotide sharing. TCRdb's version of the immuneACCESS table is confined to in-frame rearrangements and falls short of the full clone set. An unresolved V gene accounts for under half of the shortfall where checked; the remainder is of unknown origin. V and J calls plus clone size are reproduced from that table; the DNA served to infer D and trimming. The sample yields around 120,000 clones; 60% to 85% were counted once. Roughly 3.6% of the sample is held by the ten biggest clonotypes.

After removal of 4 bases from V and 3 bases from J, the junction retains 15 bases not matched to a gene. The CDR3 has 17 amino acids, counting the end cysteine and phenylalanine. Only the CDR3 part of the read is kept: 51 bases, read in frame from the first base. CDR1 and CDR2 are drawn from the germline V gene: MDHEN, SYDVKM. Worth noting for this clone: Its antigen has not been determined. No clone much larger than this one lies a single base away; base qualities are absent.

This chain joins TRBV28 to TRBJ2-7; TRBD2 aligns with 7 central bases. This TCR was recovered from a man aged 25-45 years in good health and CMV-seronegative. The sample was PBMCs. The nucleotide sequence reads as follows: TGTGCCAGCAGTTCATATCTACTAGCGTCTCCCATCTACGAGCAGTACTTC. Its translation reads: CASSSYLLASPIYEQYF.